The 18 T cell receptor beta chains below all came from one sample that was sequenced in a study of cytotoxic CD8 clonotypes in ibrutinib-treated CLL. Generated by immunoSEQ multiplex PCR, the TCRdb table keeps only in-frame clones and is missing some. The sample contains some 120,000 clones, roughly 57% of which appear only once. The specimen was PBMCs, collected after 24 months of ibrutinib treatment. The receptors originated from a human donor with chronic lymphocytic leukemia.

The rearrangement links TRBV30 to TRBJ1-4; TRBD1 matches 7 bases. Unmatched junction bases numbered 10, after V lost 2 bases and J lost 4 bases. The CDR3 contains 16 residues. Germline CDR1 GTSNPN, CDR2 SVGIG (reference sequence). The CDR3 coding sequence is TGTGCCTGGAGTCCTCGGAGGGGGCCAAGTAATGAAAAACTGTTTTTT. Protein sequence: CAWSPRRGPSNEKLFF.

The chain is built from TRBV29-1 and TRBJ1-1; possible D gene TRBD1, 6 bases. This CDR3 comprises 14 residues. The germline gives CDR1 SQVTM, CDR2 ANQGSEA. Trimming took off 4 bases at V and 2 bases at J, with 14 bases between the two ends. The CDR3 reads CSVGSAGGNTEAFF. CDR3 nucleotides: TGCAGCGTTGGCTCCGCGGGGGGCAACACTGAAGCTTTCTTT.

The chain uses TRBV21-1 and TRBJ1-2; the D segment call TRBD1 is taken from the table without a DNA check. TRBV21-1 is assigned pseudogene status. The CDR3 consists of 15 residues. CDR3 amino acids: CASSKVIYRGHGYTF. The CDR3 bases are TGTGCCAGCAGCAAAGTTATTTACAGGGGACATGGCTACACCTTC.

The chain recombines TRBV9 with TRBJ2-3; TRBD2 is a possible D gene (6 bases). V lost 0 bases, J lost 4 bases, and 9 bases lay in between. Germline V CDR1 and CDR2: SGDLS, YYNGEE. This CDR3 contains 14 residues. The CDR3 sequence is CASSVAGEADTQYF. CDR3 in DNA: TGTGCCAGCAGCGTAGCGGGGGAGGCAGATACGCAGTATTTT.

The chain joins TRBV5-1 to TRBJ1-2; D possibly corresponds to TRBD1 (6 bases). Germline CDR1 SGHRS, CDR2 YFSETQ. The CDR3 is 13 amino acids. Between the trimmed V and J ends, which lost 2 bases and 7 bases, there was a span of 12 bases. The CDR3 sequence is CASSLTGYSGYTF. In nucleotides, the CDR3 is TGCGCCAGCAGCTTAACAGGGTATAGTGGCTACACCTTC.

The chain couples TRBV7-2 to TRBJ2-3; 8 nucleotides line up with TRBD2. This CDR3 spans 14 amino acids. V lost 10 bases to trimming and J lost 3 bases; unmatched junction nucleotides: 9. The germline CDR1 and CDR2 sequences are SGHTA and FQGNSA. The CDR3 sequence: CATGGDYVTDTQYF. In DNA, the CDR3 is TGTGCCACCGGGGGGGACTACGTAACAGATACGCAGTATTTT.

V usage is TRBV30 and J usage is TRBJ1-5, with 8 bases identical to TRBD1. V lost 3 bases and J lost 7; bases outside the gene matches: 5. The CDR3 extends over 13 amino acids. Germline V gene data show CDR1 as GTSNPN and CDR2 as SVGIG (reference sequence). In nucleotides, the CDR3 is TGTGCCTGGAGAGGACAGGGAATCCAGCCCCAGCATTTT. Translating gives CAWRGQGIQPQHF.

The chain joins TRBV5-4 to TRBJ2-3; perhaps D is TRBD1 or TRBD2 (5 bases each). The CDR3 runs 15 residues. Germline loops: CDR1 SGHNT, CDR2 YYREEE (reference sequence). V was pared by 4 bases and J by 2 bases, with 14 bases between. The CDR3 loop is CASSPEGQITDTQYF. The CDR3 DNA follows: TGTGCCAGCAGCCCCGAGGGGCAGATCACAGATACGCAGTATTTT.

The chain has TRBV7-3 and TRBJ2-3, with D possibly matching TRBD1 (6 bases). The CDR3 contains 15 residues. V lost 5 bases and J 0 bases, leaving 12 bases between the germline ends. In germline, CDR1 is SGHTA, CDR2 FQGTGA. CDR3 region: CASSATGTSTDTQYF. CDR3 sequence (DNA): TGTGCCAGCAGCGCGACAGGCACTAGCACAGATACGCAGTATTTT.

The chain couples TRBV10-1 to TRBJ2-6, with 8 bases matching TRBD2. V lost 0 bases, J lost 2 bases, and 0 bases stayed unmatched. Germline CDR1 and CDR2: WNHNN and SYGVQD (reference sequence). This CDR3 spans 16 amino acids. The CDR3 region is CASSESAGAGANVLTF. CDR3 bases: TGCGCCAGCAGTGAGTCAGCGGGGGCTGGGGCCAACGTCCTGACTTTC.

This clone was observed a single time. The V call is TRBV7-2, the J call TRBJ2-7; 8 nucleotides agree with TRBD1. This CDR3 contains 15 residues. V dropped 2 bases and J dropped 3; count of bases not matched to a gene: 6. CDR1 is SGHTA, CDR2 FQGNSA, per germline. The CDR3 region is CASSLSTGGGYEQYF. The CDR3 DNA follows: TGTGCCAGCAGCTTAAGTACAGGGGGAGGCTACGAGCAGTACTTC.

The sample holds a few counts of this clone. The chain links TRBV7-2 to TRBJ2-5; D remains ambiguous. CDR1 is SGHTA and CDR2 is FQGNSA in the germline V gene. The CDR3 contains 13 residues. V dropped 2 bases and J dropped 2 bases, with 6 bases sitting between them. This CDR3 is CASSLTRQETQYF. The CDR3 DNA reads as TGTGCCAGCAGCTTAACCAGACAAGAGACCCAGTACTTC.

This chain uses TRBV30 with TRBJ2-2; D may correspond to TRBD1 or TRBD2 (6 bases each). This CDR3 is 15 amino acids long. Trimming removed 8 bases from V and 1 base from J, with 17 bases in between. The germline V gene encodes CDR1 GTSNPN and CDR2 SVGIG (reference sequence). CDR3 region: CALQAGQGNTGELFF. The CDR3 region has the DNA TGTGCCCTGCAGGCGGGACAAGGGAACACCGGGGAGCTGTTTTTT.

This clone was detected a few times. The chain combines TRBV7-2 with TRBJ2-5; TRBD2 is a possible D gene (6 bases). CDR3 length: 16 amino acids. The germline V gene has CDR1 SGHTA and CDR2 FQGNSA. V was clipped by 3 bases and J by 5 bases, with 19 bases between them. The CDR3 region is CASSLEGVGGWETQYF. In DNA form, the CDR3 reads TGTGCCAGCAGCTTGGAGGGCGTGGGAGGCTGGGAGACCCAGTACTTC.

This chain joins TRBV29-1 and TRBJ1-2; 8 bases are a match to TRBD1. Germline V CDR1 and CDR2: SQVTM, ANQGSEA. Trimming at V came to 4 bases and at J to 4 bases, leaving 11 bases not matched to a gene. The CDR3 covers 15 residues. CDR3 nucleotide sequence: TGCAGCGTTGGGATATTCGGGACAGGTACCTATGGCTACACCTTC. Translated, it gives CSVGIFGTGTYGYTF.

As DNA, the CDR3 is TGTGCCAGCAGTCCCCGGGCTCCGCCCAAAGCTTTCTTT. It translates to CASSPRAPPKAFF. J is TRBJ1-1 and V is TRBV6-5; D remains ambiguous. CDR1 MNHEY and CDR2 SVGAGI come from the germline V gene. This CDR3 is 13 amino acids long. The V and J ends lost 5 bases and 9 bases respectively, with 16 bases between them.

The V gene is TRBV7-6, the J gene TRBJ2-5, with TRBD1 matching 11 bases. Per germline, CDR1 SGHVS and CDR2 FNYEAQ. CDR3 size: 17 residues. The V and J ends lost 1 base and 2 bases, in that order; junction bases with no gene match: 6. The CDR3: CASSLGTGGWGQETQYF. The CDR3 DNA is TGTGCCAGCAGCTTAGGGACAGGGGGCTGGGGACAAGAGACCCAGTACTTC.

Here the CDR3 DNA reads TGTGCCAGCAGCGTAGAACTGATGAACTATGGCTACACCTTC. Protein product: CASSVELMNYGYTF. The V gene is TRBV9, the J gene TRBJ1-2; D ambiguous. Germline V lookup: CDR1 SGDLS, CDR2 YYNGEE. The CDR3 consists of 14 residues. The V and J ends lost 0 bases and 2 bases respectively, with 8 bases between them.